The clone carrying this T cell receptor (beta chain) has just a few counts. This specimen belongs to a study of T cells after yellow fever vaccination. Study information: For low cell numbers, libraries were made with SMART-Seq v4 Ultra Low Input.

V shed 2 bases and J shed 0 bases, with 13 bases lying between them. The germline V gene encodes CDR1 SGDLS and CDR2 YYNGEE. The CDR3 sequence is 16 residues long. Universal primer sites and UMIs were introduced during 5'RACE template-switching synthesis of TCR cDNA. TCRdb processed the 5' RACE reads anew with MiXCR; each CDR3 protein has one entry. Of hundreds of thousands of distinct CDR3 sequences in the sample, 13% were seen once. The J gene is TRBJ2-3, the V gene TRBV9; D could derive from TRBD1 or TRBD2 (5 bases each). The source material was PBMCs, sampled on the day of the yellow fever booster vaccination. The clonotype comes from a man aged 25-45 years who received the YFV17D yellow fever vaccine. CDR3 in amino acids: CASSVTGASSTDTQYF. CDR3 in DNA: TGTGCCAGCAGCGTTACCGGGGCCTCTAGCACAGATACGCAGTATTTT.